The clone carrying this T cell receptor beta chain was detected a few times. Its antigen is currently unknown. These data come from a study of post-analysis software for immune sequencing data. Background on the study: Recorded subtypes: relapsing-remitting, secondary progressive, progressive-relapsing; some patients unannotated.

Overall study results and limits: The study found TRBV5-6, TRBV5-1 and TRBV20-1 among five TRBV segments more frequent in patients than controls. For normalized Chao1 diversity, multiple sclerosis patients scored significantly lower than controls did.

Every TCR beta cDNA library bore unique molecular identifiers. Between about 1 and 11 million T cells gave rise to a few hundred thousand cDNA molecules. Each CDR3 protein gets one entry after TCRdb re-called the PCR reads with MiXCR. There are hundreds of thousands of distinct CDR3 sequences in the sample; roughly 50% occur only once, and approximately 4.2% lies in the top ten. Trimming left V 0 bases short and J 0 bases short, with 9 bases between. The CDR3 contains 15 residues. From germline, CDR1 is ENHRY and CDR2 SYGVKD. V gene TRBV10-3 combines with J gene TRBJ2-7; possible D gene TRBD2, 5 bases. The source of this sequence is a girl aged 5-17 years with multiple sclerosis. The sequencing input was blood. The DNA of the CDR3 is TGTGCCATCAGTGAGTCTCGGGGAACCTCCTACGAGCAGTACTTC. It translates to CAISESRGTSYEQYF.